These T cell receptor beta chains were read from a single sample in a study of spatial heterogeneity in lung cancer. MiXCR, run by TCRdb on the 5' RACE reads, gives a single entry per CDR3 protein. The sample has around 24,000 distinct CDR3 sequences, more than 6.5% seen once. Sample: PBMCs, taken at surgery. The receptors shown here come from a male donor with early-stage non-small cell lung cancer. The CDR3 runs from the conserved cysteine through the conserved F or W. The D gene is left open where the match is weak. Clone size is not always given. Where it is, it says once, few, many or a class for expanded clones.

v_gene,d_gene,abundance,j_gene,CDR3aa,CDR3nt
TRBV5-1,.,.,TRBJ1-4,CASSLTNGLSEKLFF,TGCGCCAGCAGCCTAACTAACGGCCTCTCTGAAAAACTGTTTTTT
TRBV20-1,TRBD1,.,TRBJ2-4,CSARQGAAKNIQYF,TGCAGTGCTAGACAGGGGGCCGCCAAAAACATTCAGTACTTC
TRBV2,.,many,TRBJ2-2,CASSKEQILELFF,TGTGCCAGCAGTAAGGAACAGATTTTAGAGCTGTTTTTT
TRBV28,.,many,TRBJ2-2,CASSITFAGELFF,TGTGCCAGCAGTATAACTTTTGCCGGGGAGCTGTTTTTT
TRBV28,.,many,TRBJ2-7,CASTPPQGPYEQYF,TGTGCCAGCACACCTCCACAGGGCCCCTACGAGCAGTACTTC
TRBV27,TRBD1,few,TRBJ2-7,CASRSDRVGEQYF,TGTGCCAGCAGGTCGGACAGGGTGGGCGAGCAGTACTTC
TRBV5-1,.,many,TRBJ2-2,CASSLDVYTGELFF,TGCGCCAGCAGTTTGGACGTCTACACCGGGGAGCTGTTTTTT
TRBV19,TRBD2,many,TRBJ2-1,CASSVSTSGSYNEQFF,TGTGCCAGTAGTGTCTCAACTAGCGGGAGTTACAATGAGCAGTTCTTC
TRBV12-3/TRBV12-4,.,.,TRBJ2-5,CASSLRLMGETQYF,TGTGCCAGCAGTTTACGCCTGATGGGAGAGACCCAGTACTTC
TRBV18,TRBD2,once,TRBJ2-1,CASSPPDHGLAGGSQQFF,TGTGCCAGCTCACCACCCGACCACGGACTAGCGGGTGGGTCACAGCAGTTCTTC
TRBV7-7,TRBD1,many,TRBJ2-1,CASSLGTGVHNEQFF,TGTGCCAGCAGCCTTGGGACAGGGGTTCACAATGAGCAGTTCTTC
TRBV28,TRBD2,few,TRBJ2-5,CASKSAGVGYQETQYF,TGTGCCAGCAAGTCAGCGGGGGTCGGGTACCAAGAGACCCAGTACTTC
TRBV9,TRBD1,many,TRBJ1-6,CASSVRDRADPYNSPLHF,TGTGCCAGCAGCGTCCGGGACAGGGCCGATCCCTATAATTCACCCCTCCACTTT
TRBV3-1,.,few,TRBJ2-3,CASSQDKNLPDTQYF,TGTGCCAGCAGCCAAGATAAAAACCTCCCAGATACGCAGTATTTT
TRBV7-9,.,.,TRBJ2-7,CASTLGGHWPYEQYF,TGTGCCAGCACCTTAGGGGGACACTGGCCCTACGAGCAGTACTTC
TRBV7-2,TRBD2,few,TRBJ2-1,CASSSSGRSYNEQFF,TGTGCCAGCAGCTCTAGCGGGAGATCCTACAATGAGCAGTTCTTC
TRBV6-5,TRBD2,many,TRBJ2-3,CASSKPGLAGPDTQYF,TGTGCCAGCAGCAAACCGGGACTAGCGGGACCAGATACGCAGTATTTT
TRBV9,TRBD2,many,TRBJ2-7,CASSVTGRSSYEQYF,TGTGCCAGCAGCGTAACCGGGAGGAGCTCCTACGAGCAGTACTTC
TRBV7-9,.,.,TRBJ1-5,CASSLDASNQPQHF,TGTGCCAGCAGCTTAGATGCAAGCAATCAGCCCCAGCATTTT
TRBV25-1,TRBD2,few,TRBJ2-1,CASTRLAGAGPHEQFF,TGTGCCAGCACCAGACTAGCGGGAGCCGGACCCCATGAGCAGTTCTTC
TRBV10-2,TRBD2,few,TRBJ2-3,CASSLTAGGGDTQYF,TGCGCCAGCAGTCTGACTGCGGGAGGAGGAGATACGCAGTATTTT
TRBV4-2,.,few,TRBJ1-6,CASSQDIGQGNSPLHF,TGTGCCAGCAGCCAAGATATCGGGCAGGGGAATTCACCCCTCCACTTT
TRBV5-4,TRBD2,many,TRBJ2-1,CASSLMGGRARGQFF,TGTGCCAGCAGCTTGATGGGCGGGAGAGCCCGGGGGCAGTTCTTC
TRBV3-1,.,medium-sized,TRBJ1-1,CASSHLGGLNTEAFF,TGTGCCAGCAGCCATTTAGGAGGGTTGAACACTGAAGCTTTCTTT
TRBV3-1,.,.,TRBJ2-5,CASSQDMSRPETQYF,TGTGCCAGCAGCCAAGATATGAGTCGGCCCGAGACCCAGTACTTC
TRBV20-1,.,few,TRBJ2-1,CSASSPFDNEQFF,TGCAGTGCTAGTTCTCCCTTTGACAATGAGCAGTTCTTC
TRBV10-3,.,many,TRBJ2-7,CAISGGAYYEQYF,TGTGCCATCAGTGGGGGCGCCTACTACGAGCAGTACTTC
TRBV5-5,TRBD2,.,TRBJ2-3,CASSSLAGGADTQYF,TGTGCCAGCAGCTCCCTAGCGGGCGGCGCAGATACGCAGTATTTT
TRBV11-1,TRBD2,medium-sized,TRBJ2-1,CASSTSGGRYNEQFF,TGTGCCAGCAGCACTAGCGGGGGGCGATACAATGAGCAGTTCTTC
TRBV24-1,.,.,TRBJ1-2,CATSDSRAQYGYTF,TGTGCCACCAGTGATTCCAGGGCGCAGTATGGCTACACCTTC
TRBV20-1,.,many,TRBJ2-5,CSARDWAREETQYF,TGCAGTGCTAGAGATTGGGCGAGGGAGGAGACCCAGTACTTC
TRBV5-5,TRBD2,many,TRBJ2-3,CASKGLAVDTDTQYF,TGTGCCAGCAAAGGACTAGCGGTCGACACAGATACGCAGTATTTT
TRBV12-3/TRBV12-4,.,large,TRBJ1-1,CASSLQAGNTEAFF,TGTGCCAGCAGTTTACAGGCGGGAAACACTGAAGCTTTCTTT
TRBV10-3,.,few,TRBJ2-5,CASSRDEETQYF,TGTGCCTCTTCTCGGGACGAGGAGACCCAGTACTTC
TRBV11-3,.,once,TRBJ2-2,CASSFIGTATRELFF,TGTGCCAGCAGCTTCATAGGGACGGCCACCCGGGAGCTGTTTTTT
TRBV20-1,TRBD1,many,TRBJ2-4,CSAPDRGVNIQYF,TGCAGTGCCCCGGACAGGGGGGTTAACATTCAGTACTTC
TRBV5-5,.,.,TRBJ2-5,CASGYVGETQYF,TGTGCCAGCGGCTATGTCGGGGAGACCCAGTACTTC
TRBV5-1,.,few,TRBJ2-2,CASSDNTGELFF,TGCGCCAGCAGCGACAACACCGGGGAGCTGTTTTTT
TRBV5-4,.,few,TRBJ2-2,CASRTGHNTGELFF,TGTGCCAGCAGAACGGGACACAACACCGGGGAGCTGTTTTTT
TRBV11-2,.,.,TRBJ2-7,CASSSASYEQYF,TGTGCCAGCAGCTCGGCCTCCTACGAGCAGTACTTC
TRBV5-1,.,many,TRBJ1-1,CACTEAFF,TGCGCCTGCACTGAAGCTTTCTTT
TRBV20-1,TRBD2,few,TRBJ2-1,CSAHAGTSGGAQFF,TGCAGTGCCCACGCCGGGACTAGCGGGGGGGCCCAGTTCTTC
TRBV21-1,.,many,TRBJ2-3,CASSKERCTQYF,TGTGCCAGCAGCAAAGAGAGGTGTACGCAGTATTTT
TRBV9,.,many,TRBJ2-1,CASSVDSPSYNEQFF,TGTGCCAGCAGCGTGGACAGTCCATCCTACAATGAGCAGTTCTTC
TRBV14,.,many,TRBJ1-2,CASSQVAGPGNYGYTF,TGTGCCAGCAGCCAAGTGGCAGGGCCGGGGAACTATGGCTACACCTTC
TRBV10-3,.,many,TRBJ2-5,CAISGGETQYF,TGTGCCATCAGTGGGGGAGAGACCCAGTACTTC
TRBV20-1,.,many,TRBJ2-5,CSARVQQETQYF,TGCAGTGCTAGAGTGCAACAAGAGACCCAGTACTTC
TRBV20-1,.,few,TRBJ2-6,CSATGRGTGANVLTF,TGCAGTGCAACGGGGCGGGGAACTGGGGCCAACGTCCTGACTTTC
TRBV9,TRBD1,many,TRBJ2-7,CASSPWDSGGYEQYF,TGTGCCAGCAGCCCCTGGGATTCAGGGGGCTACGAGCAGTACTTC
TRBV5-1,.,many,TRBJ2-2,CASSPSSRGTGELFF,TGCGCCAGCAGCCCGTCTTCAAGGGGCACCGGGGAGCTGTTTTTT
TRBV12-3/TRBV12-4,.,.,TRBJ1-4,CASSLEISVWEKLFF,TGTGCCAGCAGTTTAGAAATATCTGTCTGGGAAAAACTGTTTTTT
TRBV24-1,TRBD1,medium-sized,TRBJ2-1,CATSDPNPTGESYNEQFF,TGTGCCACCAGTGACCCTAACCCGACAGGGGAGTCCTACAATGAGCAGTTCTTC
TRBV7-8,.,few,TRBJ2-2,CASSSSGTSIVRELFF,TGTGCCAGCAGCTCATCCGGGACCTCGATTGTCAGGGAGCTGTTTTTT
TRBV30,TRBD2,.,TRBJ2-1,CAWSYSGRASNEQFF,TGTGCCTGGAGTTATAGCGGGAGGGCCTCAAATGAGCAGTTCTTC
TRBV12-5,.,.,TRBJ1-1,CASAGATEAFF,TGTGCTAGTGCTGGGGCCACTGAAGCTTTCTTT
TRBV9,TRBD1,many,TRBJ1-3,CASSAPGTGSGNTIYF,TGTGCCAGCAGCGCCCCCGGGACAGGGTCTGGAAACACCATATATTTT